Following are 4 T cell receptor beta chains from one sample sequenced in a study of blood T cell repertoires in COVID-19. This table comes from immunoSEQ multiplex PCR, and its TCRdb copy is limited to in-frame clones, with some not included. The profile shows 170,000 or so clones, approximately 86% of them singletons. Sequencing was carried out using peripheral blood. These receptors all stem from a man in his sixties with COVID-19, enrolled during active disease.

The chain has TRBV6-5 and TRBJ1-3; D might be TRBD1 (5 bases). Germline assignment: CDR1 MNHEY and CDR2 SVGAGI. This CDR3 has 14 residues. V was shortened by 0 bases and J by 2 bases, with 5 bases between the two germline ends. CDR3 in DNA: TGTGCCAGCAGTTACTCCAGGGCTGGAAACACCATATATTTT. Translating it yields CASSYSRAGNTIYF.

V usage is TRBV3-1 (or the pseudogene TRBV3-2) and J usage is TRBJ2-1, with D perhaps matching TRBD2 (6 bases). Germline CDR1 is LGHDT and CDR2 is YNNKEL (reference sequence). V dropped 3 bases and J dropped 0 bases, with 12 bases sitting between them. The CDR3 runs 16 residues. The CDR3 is CASSQNGGYSYNEQFF. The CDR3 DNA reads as TGTGCCAGCAGCCAGAACGGGGGATACTCCTACAATGAGCAGTTCTTC.

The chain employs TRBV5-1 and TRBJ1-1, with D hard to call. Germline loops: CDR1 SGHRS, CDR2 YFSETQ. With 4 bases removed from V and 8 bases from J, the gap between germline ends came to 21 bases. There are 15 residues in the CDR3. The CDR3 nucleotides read TGCGCCAGCAGCATGGACCCGGGAGCCCCTAGGGAAGCTTTCTTT. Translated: CASSMDPGAPREAFF.

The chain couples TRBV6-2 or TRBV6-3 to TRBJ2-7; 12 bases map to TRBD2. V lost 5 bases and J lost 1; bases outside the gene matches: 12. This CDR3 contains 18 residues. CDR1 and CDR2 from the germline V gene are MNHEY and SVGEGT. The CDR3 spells CASSPAVTSGRQSYEQYF. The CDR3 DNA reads TGTGCCAGCAGTCCGGCGGTGACTAGCGGGAGACAGTCCTACGAGCAGTACTTC.